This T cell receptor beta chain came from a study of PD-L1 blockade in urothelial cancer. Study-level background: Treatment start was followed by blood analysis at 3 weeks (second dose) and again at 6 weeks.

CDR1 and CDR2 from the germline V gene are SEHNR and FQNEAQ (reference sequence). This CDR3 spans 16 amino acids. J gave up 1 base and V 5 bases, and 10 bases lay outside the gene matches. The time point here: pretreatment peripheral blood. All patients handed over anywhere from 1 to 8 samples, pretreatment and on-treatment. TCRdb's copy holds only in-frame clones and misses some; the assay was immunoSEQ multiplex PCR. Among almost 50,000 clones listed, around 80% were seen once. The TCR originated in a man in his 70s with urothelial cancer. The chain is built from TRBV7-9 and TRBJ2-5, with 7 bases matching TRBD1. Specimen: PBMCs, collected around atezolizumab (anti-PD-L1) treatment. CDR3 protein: CASSERTGAGQETQYF. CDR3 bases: TGTGCCAGCAGCGAGAGAACAGGGGCGGGCCAAGAGACCCAGTACTTC.